Here is one TCR beta chain with its context. Its specificity is unknown. The data originate from a study of shared clonotypes between healthy human individuals. V lost 0 bases to trimming and J lost 3 bases; unmatched junction nucleotides: 2. The germline V gene has CDR1 SGDLS and CDR2 YYNGEE. The CDR3 is 15 residues long. The study's findings and limits: Represented diversity (both genetic and exposure-history) was limited by the small number of donors. Memory subsets generally showed lower estimated richness than naive subsets.

Sequencing was performed with immunoSEQ multiplex PCR; in TCRdb, only in-frame clones are kept and a portion is missing. The table lists over a million clones, around 97% of them singletons. This receptor was taken from a man aged 25-45 years in good health. Sequencing was carried out using naive CD4+ T cells sorted from blood. As to subset: CD45RA+ positively selected. This chain joins TRBV9 and TRBJ2-3, with 9 bases lining up with TRBD2. CDR3 DNA: TGTGCCAGCAGCGTAGTAGGACTAGCGACAGATACGCAGTATTTT. Its translation is CASSVVGLATDTQYF.